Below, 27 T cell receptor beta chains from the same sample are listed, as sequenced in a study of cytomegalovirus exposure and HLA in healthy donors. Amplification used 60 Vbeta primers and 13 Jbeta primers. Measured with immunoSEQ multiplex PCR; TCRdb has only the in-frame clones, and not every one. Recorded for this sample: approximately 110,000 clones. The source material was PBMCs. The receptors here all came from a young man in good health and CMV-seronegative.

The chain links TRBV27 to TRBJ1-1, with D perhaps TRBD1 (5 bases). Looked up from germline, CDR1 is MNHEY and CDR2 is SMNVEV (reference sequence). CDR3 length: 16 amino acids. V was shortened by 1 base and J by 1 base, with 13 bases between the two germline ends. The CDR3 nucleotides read TGTGCCAGCAGTTTATATCGGCATACAGGGAACACTGAAGCTTTCTTT. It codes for CASSLYRHTGNTEAFF.

The DNA of the CDR3 is TGTGCCAGCAGTTACTCGGGACAAGCAGATACGCAGTATTTT. This translates into CASSYSGQADTQYF. The genes are TRBV6-5 and TRBJ2-3; D possibly corresponds to TRBD1 (6 bases). Germline V gene sequence: CDR1 MNHEY, CDR2 SVGAGI. This CDR3 contains 14 residues. Trimming removed 0 bases at V and 4 bases at J, with 8 bases between.

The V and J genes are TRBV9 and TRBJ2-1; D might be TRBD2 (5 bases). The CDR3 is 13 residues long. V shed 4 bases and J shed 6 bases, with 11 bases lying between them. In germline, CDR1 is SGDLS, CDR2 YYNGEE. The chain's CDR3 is CASSLTSSNEQFF. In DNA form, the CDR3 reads TGTGCCAGCAGCCTCACTAGTAGCAATGAGCAGTTCTTC.

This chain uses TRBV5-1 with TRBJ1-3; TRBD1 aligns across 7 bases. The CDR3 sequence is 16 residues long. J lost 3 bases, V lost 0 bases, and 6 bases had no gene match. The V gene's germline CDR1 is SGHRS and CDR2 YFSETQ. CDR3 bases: TGCGCCAGCAGCTTGGAGGGGACAGTTCGTGGAAACACCATATATTTT. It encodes CASSLEGTVRGNTIYF.

The CDR3 nucleotides are TGTGCCAGCCTACGGGACAGGTCAAACACTGAAGCTTTCTTT. This encodes CASLRDRSNTEAFF. The chain combines TRBV6-1 with TRBJ1-1; TRBD1 agrees at 8 bases. This CDR3 is built from 14 residues. In germline, CDR1 is MNHNS, CDR2 SASEGT. J lost 2 bases, V lost 8 bases, and 7 bases had no gene match.

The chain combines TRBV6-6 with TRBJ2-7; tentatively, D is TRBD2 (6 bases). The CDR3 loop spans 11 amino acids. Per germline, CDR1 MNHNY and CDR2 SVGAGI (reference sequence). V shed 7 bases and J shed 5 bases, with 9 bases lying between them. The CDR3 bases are TGTGCCAGCATAGCGGTAAACGAGCAGTACTTC. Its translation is CASIAVNEQYF.

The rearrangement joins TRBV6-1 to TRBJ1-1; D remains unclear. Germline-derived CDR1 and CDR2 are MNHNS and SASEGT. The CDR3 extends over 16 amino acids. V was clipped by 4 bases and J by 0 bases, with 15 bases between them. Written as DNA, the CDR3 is TGTGCCAGCAGTGGACACTTTCTGACGCTGAACACTGAAGCTTTCTTT. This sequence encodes CASSGHFLTLNTEAFF.

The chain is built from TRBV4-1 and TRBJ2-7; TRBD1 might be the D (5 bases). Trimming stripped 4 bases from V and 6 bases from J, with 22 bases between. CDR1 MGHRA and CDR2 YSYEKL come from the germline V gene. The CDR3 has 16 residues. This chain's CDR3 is CASSPRETARQSEQYF. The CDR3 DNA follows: TGCGCCAGCAGCCCCAGGGAAACAGCCCGCCAGAGCGAGCAGTACTTC.

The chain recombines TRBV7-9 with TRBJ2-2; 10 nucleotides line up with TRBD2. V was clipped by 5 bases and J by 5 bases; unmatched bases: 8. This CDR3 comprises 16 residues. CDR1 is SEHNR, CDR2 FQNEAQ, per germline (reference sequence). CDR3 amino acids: CASSPFPTSGTGELFF. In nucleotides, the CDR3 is TGTGCCAGCAGCCCGTTCCCGACTAGCGGGACCGGGGAGCTGTTTTTT. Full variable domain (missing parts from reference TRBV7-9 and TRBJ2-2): DTGVSQNPRHKITKRGQNVTFRCDPISEHNRLYWYRQTLGQGPEFLTYFQNEAQLEKSRLLSDRFSAERPKGSFSTLEIQRTEQGDSAMYLCASSPFPTSGTGELFFGEGSRLTVL.

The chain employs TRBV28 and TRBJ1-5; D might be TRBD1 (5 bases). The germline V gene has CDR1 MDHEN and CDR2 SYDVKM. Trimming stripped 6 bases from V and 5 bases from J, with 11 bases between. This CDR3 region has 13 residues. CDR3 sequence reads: CASRGGGDQPQHF. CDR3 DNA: TGTGCCAGCAGAGGCGGGGGGGATCAGCCCCAGCATTTT.

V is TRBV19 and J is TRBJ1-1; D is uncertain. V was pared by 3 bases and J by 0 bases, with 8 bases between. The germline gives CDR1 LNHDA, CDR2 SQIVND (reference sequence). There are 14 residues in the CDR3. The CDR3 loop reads CASSMSSLNTEAFF. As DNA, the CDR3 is TGTGCCAGTAGTATGTCGAGTCTGAACACTGAAGCTTTCTTT.

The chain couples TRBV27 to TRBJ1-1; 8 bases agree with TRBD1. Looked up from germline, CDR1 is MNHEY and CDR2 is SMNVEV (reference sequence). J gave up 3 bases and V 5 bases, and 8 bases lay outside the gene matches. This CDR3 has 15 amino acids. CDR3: CASSMFRGLDTEAFF. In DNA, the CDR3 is TGTGCCAGCAGTATGTTCAGGGGGCTGGACACTGAAGCTTTCTTT.

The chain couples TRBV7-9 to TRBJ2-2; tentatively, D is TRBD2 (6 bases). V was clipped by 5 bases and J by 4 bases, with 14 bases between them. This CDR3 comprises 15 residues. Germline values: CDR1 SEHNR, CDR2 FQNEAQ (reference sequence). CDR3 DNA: TGTGCCAGCAGCGCCAAGTCGCGGGGCACCGGGGAGCTGTTTTTT. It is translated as CASSAKSRGTGELFF.

The CDR3: CAISESGQGRQPQHF. The DNA for the CDR3 is TGTGCCATCAGTGAGTCAGGCCAGGGAAGACAGCCCCAGCATTTT. This chain joins TRBV10-3 and TRBJ1-5, with D perhaps matching TRBD1 (5 bases). V lost 0 bases and J 7 bases, leaving 13 bases between the germline ends. The CDR3 consists of 15 residues. Germline-derived CDR1 and CDR2 are ENHRY and SYGVKD.

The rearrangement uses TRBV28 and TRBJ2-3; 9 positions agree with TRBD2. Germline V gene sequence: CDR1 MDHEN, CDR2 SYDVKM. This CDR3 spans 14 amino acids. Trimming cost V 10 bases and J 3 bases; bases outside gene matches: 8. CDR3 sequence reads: CAITLAGQTDTQYF. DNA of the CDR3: TGTGCCATCACCCTAGCGGGGCAAACAGATACGCAGTATTTT.

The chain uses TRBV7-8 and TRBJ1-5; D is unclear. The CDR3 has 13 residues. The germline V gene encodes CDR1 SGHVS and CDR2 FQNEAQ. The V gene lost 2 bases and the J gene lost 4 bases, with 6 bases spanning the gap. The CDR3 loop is CASSLSLNQPQHF. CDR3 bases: TGTGCCAGCAGCTTATCACTTAATCAGCCCCAGCATTTT.

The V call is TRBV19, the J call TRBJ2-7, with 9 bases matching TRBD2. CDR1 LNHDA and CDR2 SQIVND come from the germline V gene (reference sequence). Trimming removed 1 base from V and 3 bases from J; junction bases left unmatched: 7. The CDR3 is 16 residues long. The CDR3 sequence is CASSIGEGSGSYEQYF. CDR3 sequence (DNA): TGTGCCAGTAGTATAGGGGAGGGTAGCGGGAGCTACGAGCAGTACTTC.

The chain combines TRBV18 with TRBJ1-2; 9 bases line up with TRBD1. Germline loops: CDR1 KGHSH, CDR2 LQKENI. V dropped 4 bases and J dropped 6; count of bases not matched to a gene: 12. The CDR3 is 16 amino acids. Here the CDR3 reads CASSQARQGVSDGYTF. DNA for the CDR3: TGTGCCAGCTCACAGGCTCGACAGGGGGTATCCGATGGCTACACCTTC.

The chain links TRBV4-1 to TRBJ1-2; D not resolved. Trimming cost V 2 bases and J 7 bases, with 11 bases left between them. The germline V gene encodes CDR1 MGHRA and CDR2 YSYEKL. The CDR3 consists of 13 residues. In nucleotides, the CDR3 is TGCGCCAGCAGCCAACTACGTCTTAGTGGCTACACCTTC. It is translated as CASSQLRLSGYTF.

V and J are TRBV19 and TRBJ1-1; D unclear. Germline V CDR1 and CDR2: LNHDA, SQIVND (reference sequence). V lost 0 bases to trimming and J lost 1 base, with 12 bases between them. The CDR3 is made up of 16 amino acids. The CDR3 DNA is TGTGCCAGTAGTATAGATCTTCCGAGGGCGAACACTGAAGCTTTCTTT. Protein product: CASSIDLPRANTEAFF.

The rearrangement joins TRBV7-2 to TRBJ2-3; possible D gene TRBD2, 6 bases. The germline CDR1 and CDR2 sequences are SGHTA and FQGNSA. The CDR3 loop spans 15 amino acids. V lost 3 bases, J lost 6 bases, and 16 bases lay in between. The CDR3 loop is CASSLVTGEGDTQYF. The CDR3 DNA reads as TGTGCCAGCAGCTTGGTCACGGGAGAGGGGGATACGCAGTATTTT. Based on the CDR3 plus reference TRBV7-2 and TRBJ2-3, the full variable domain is GAGVSQSPSNKVTEKGKDVELRCDPISGHTALYWYRQSLGQGLEFLIYFQGNSAPDKSGLPSDRFSAERTGGSVSTLTIQRTQQEDSAVYLCASSLVTGEGDTQYFGPGTRLTVL.

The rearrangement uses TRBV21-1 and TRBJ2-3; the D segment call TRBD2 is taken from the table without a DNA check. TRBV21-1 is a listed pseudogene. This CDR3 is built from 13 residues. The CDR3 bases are TGTGCCAGCAGTCCCGAGGACACAGATACGCAGTATTTT. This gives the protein CASSPEDTDTQYF.

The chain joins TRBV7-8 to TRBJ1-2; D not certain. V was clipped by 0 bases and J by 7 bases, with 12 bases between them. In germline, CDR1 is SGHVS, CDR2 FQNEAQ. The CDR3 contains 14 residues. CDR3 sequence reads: CASSLAARATGYTF. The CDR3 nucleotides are TGTGCCAGCAGCTTAGCGGCGAGGGCTACTGGCTACACCTTC.

Written as DNA, the CDR3 is TGTGCCAGCAGTCAAACCGTAGCGGGAGCCCCAGAGACCCAGTACTTC. Encoded protein: CASSQTVAGAPETQYF. This chain links TRBV2 with TRBJ2-5; TRBD2 aligns across 9 bases. The CDR3 extends over 16 amino acids. Trimming took 5 bases from V and 4 from J; bases not matched to a gene: 11. The germline V gene has CDR1 SNHLY and CDR2 FYNNEI. Using reference TRBV2 and TRBJ2-5 for the parts outside the CDR3, the full variable domain is EPEVTQTPSHQVTQMGQEVILRCVPISNHLYFYWYRQILGQKVEFLVSFYNNEISEKSEIFDDQFSVERPDGSNFTLKIRSTKLEDSAMYFCASSQTVAGAPETQYFGPGTRLLVL.

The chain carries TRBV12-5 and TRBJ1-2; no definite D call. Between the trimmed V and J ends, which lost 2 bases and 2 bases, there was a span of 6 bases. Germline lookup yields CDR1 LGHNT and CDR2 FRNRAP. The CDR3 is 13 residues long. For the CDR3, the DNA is TGTGCTAGTGGTTTGTGGGAGAACTATGGCTACACCTTC. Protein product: CASGLWENYGYTF. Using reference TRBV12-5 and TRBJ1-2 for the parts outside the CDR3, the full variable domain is DARVTQTPRHKVTEMGQEVTMRCQPILGHNTVFWYRQTMMQGLELLAYFRNRAPLDDSGMPKDRFSAEMPDATLATLKIQPSEPRDSAVYFCASGLWENYGYTFGSGTRLTVV.

CDR3 sequence reads: CASSDSNSGGGTDTQYF. CDR3 coding DNA: TGTGCCAGCAGTGACTCGAATTCGGGGGGTGGCACAGATACGCAGTATTTT. The chain links TRBV6-4 to TRBJ2-3; TRBD2 aligns across 7 bases. Germline-derived CDR1 and CDR2 are MRHNA and SNTAGT. This CDR3 contains 17 residues. J lost 1 base, V lost 0 bases, and 7 bases had no gene match.

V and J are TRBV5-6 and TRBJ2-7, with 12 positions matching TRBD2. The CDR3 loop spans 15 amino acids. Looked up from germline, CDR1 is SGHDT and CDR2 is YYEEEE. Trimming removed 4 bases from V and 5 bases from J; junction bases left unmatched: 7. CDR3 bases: TGTGCCAGCAGCCCGACTAGCGGGAGAATCAACGAGCAGTACTTC. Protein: CASSPTSGRINEQYF. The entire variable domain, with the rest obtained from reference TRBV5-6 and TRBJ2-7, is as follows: DAGVTQSPTHLIKTRGQQVTLRCSPKSGHDTVSWYQQALGQGPQFIFQYYEEEERQRGNFPDRFSGHQFPNYSSELNVNALLLGDSALYLCASSPTSGRINEQYFGPGTRLTVT.